Described below is a single TCR beta chain sequence and its context. This record comes from a study of shared clonotypes between healthy human individuals. Genomic DNA (from each subset) was split evenly across several immunoSEQ plates. 150 to 250 ng DNA, around 30,000 T cell genomes, went into each sorted-subset replicate PCR. The protocol was immunoSEQ multiplex PCR, while the TCRdb copy is restricted to in-frame clones and leaves out a portion. The table has 2 million to 2.5 million clones, just over 90% seen once; the top ten hold 0.39%. Sequenced input: naive CD4+ T cells from PBMCs. The subset here: CD45RA+ positively selected. This receptor was taken from a young man in good health. Some clones in this sample may be carry-over from other donors' samples.

This CDR3 reads CASSGHYEQYF. CDR3 DNA: TGTGCCAGCAGCGGGCACTACGAGCAGTACTTC. This chain joins TRBV2 and TRBJ2-7; D gene ambiguous. This CDR3 comprises 11 residues. Germline V gives CDR1 SNHLY, CDR2 FYNNEI. The V and J ends lost 6 bases and 3 bases respectively, with 6 bases between them.